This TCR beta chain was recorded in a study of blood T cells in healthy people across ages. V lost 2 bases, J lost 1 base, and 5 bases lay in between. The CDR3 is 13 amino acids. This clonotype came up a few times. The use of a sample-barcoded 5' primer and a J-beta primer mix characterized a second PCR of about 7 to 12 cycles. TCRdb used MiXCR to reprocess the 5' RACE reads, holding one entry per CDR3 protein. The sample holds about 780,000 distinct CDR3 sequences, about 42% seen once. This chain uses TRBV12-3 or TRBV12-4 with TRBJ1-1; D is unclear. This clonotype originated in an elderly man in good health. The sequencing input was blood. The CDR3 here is CASSLKANTEAFF. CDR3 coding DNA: TGTGCCAGCAGTTTAAAAGCGAACACTGAAGCTTTCTTT.